Each of the 16 T cell receptor beta chains below was sequenced from the same sample in a study of response to subunit inactivated influenza vaccine (dated by TCRdb to 2017 to 2018). The method was RT-PCR. The sequencer was an Illumina HiSeq 2500. Clones were called with MiXCR by TCRdb after fastp trimmed the public reads at Q25, and only in-frame beta chains were retained. When rows share a CDR3 protein, they turn into one entry using the most common DNA and genes. This sample has about half a million distinct CDR3 sequences in its table, and 7.5% to 8.5% of those were observed once. The ten top clones hold approximately 13% of the sample. The source was PBMCs from blood, collected less than 30 months after vaccination. The receptors shown here come from a man in his fifties or sixties who received an inactivated influenza vaccine. Donor details come from another sample of the same person, matched by shared clones.

This chain joins TRBV15 and TRBJ2-5; a weak D match, TRBD1 (6 bases). This CDR3 spans 15 amino acids. CDR1 and CDR2 from the germline V gene are LNHNV and YYDKDF (reference sequence). V lost 0 bases, J lost 1 base, and 9 bases lay in between. The CDR3 nucleotides are TGTGCCACCAGCAGAGAGGGCAGGGGCCAAGAGACCCAGTACTTC. Its translation: CATSREGRGQETQYF.

The chain uses TRBV9 and TRBJ2-2, with D perhaps TRBD2 (6 bases). The germline CDR1 and CDR2 sequences are SGDLS and YYNGEE. This CDR3 comprises 15 residues. The V end was cut by 0 bases, the J end by 6 bases, with 12 bases between. The CDR3 sequence: CASSVGGKGAGELFF. CDR3 DNA sequence: TGTGCCAGCAGCGTAGGCGGGAAAGGAGCCGGGGAGCTGTTTTTT.

The sample holds many counts of this clonotype. The V and J genes are TRBV18 and TRBJ2-1, with TRBD1 identical over 7 bases. V lost 8 bases to trimming and J lost 3 bases; unmatched junction nucleotides: 7. Germline V CDR1 and CDR2: KGHSH, LQKENI. The CDR3 has 14 amino acids. This CDR3 is CASSPRDSYNEQFF. The DNA for the CDR3 is TGTGCCAGCAGCCCCCGGGACAGCTACAATGAGCAGTTCTTC.

The chain couples TRBV20-1 to TRBJ2-3, with 11 bases matching TRBD2. The germline V gene has CDR1 DFQATT and CDR2 SNEGSKA (reference sequence). Unmatched junction bases numbered 2, after V lost 1 base and J lost 2 bases. The CDR3 loop spans 15 amino acids. Here the CDR3 reads CSARASGGLTDTQYF. The CDR3 DNA is TGCAGTGCTAGAGCTAGCGGGGGGCTCACAGATACGCAGTATTTT.

The V gene is TRBV19, the J gene TRBJ2-1, with D possibly being TRBD1 or TRBD2 (5 bases each). The germline V and J ends were trimmed by 4 bases and 8 bases, with 15 bases remaining between them. This CDR3 is built from 14 residues. The germline V gene has CDR1 LNHDA and CDR2 SQIVND (reference sequence). The CDR3 is CASSKGRANDEQFF. In nucleotides, the CDR3 is TGTGCCAGTAGTAAGGGACGAGCAAACGATGAGCAGTTCTTC.

The table lists this clonotype with many counts. The chain joins TRBV27 to TRBJ2-7, with D possibly being TRBD1 (7 bases). Deletions cut 1 base from V and 5 bases from J, with 12 bases between. The CDR3 has 14 amino acids. Germline CDR1 reads MNHEY; CDR2 reads SMNVEV (reference sequence). The CDR3 coding sequence is TGTGCCAGCAGTTTATTTCAGGGGGGCGACGAGCAGTACTTC. As protein: CASSLFQGGDEQYF.

This clonotype was counted a few times. The chain links TRBV7-2 to TRBJ2-2, with D possibly TRBD1 on 5 matching bases. Looked up from germline, CDR1 is SGHTA and CDR2 is FQGNSA. This CDR3 contains 17 residues. Trimming removed 3 bases from V and 1 base from J, with 15 bases in between. The CDR3 nucleotides read TGTGCCAGCAGCTTTCTCCCAGGGTCCCTGAACACCGGGGAGCTGTTTTTT. Its protein product is CASSFLPGSLNTGELFF.

The table lists this clonotype with many counts. The chain uses TRBV24-1 and TRBJ2-1, with TRBD2 identical over 12 bases. V gave up 3 bases and J gave up 6 bases; unmatched junction bases: 8. The germline V gene has CDR1 KGHDR and CDR2 SFDVKD. The CDR3 has 17 residues. DNA for the CDR3: TGTGCCACCAGTGATAACTCCCCGGGACTAGCGGGCAATGAGCAGTTCTTC. Encoded protein: CATSDNSPGLAGNEQFF.

This clonotype was observed many times. This chain joins TRBV4-1 and TRBJ2-3; TRBD1 is a possible D gene (6 bases). Trimming left V 0 bases short and J 5 bases short, with 15 bases between. The CDR3 spans 16 residues. Germline V gene lookup returns CDR1 MGHRA and CDR2 YSYEKL. The CDR3 region has the DNA TGCGCCAGCAGCCAAGATGGTGGCTGGGGGCGAGATACGCAGTATTTT. Residues: CASSQDGGWGRDTQYF.

J is TRBJ2-7 and V is TRBV5-1; 10 nucleotides agree with TRBD2. The CDR3 is made up of 14 amino acids. The germline V gene has CDR1 SGHRS and CDR2 YFSETQ. V was clipped by 3 bases and J by 5 bases; unmatched bases: 5. The CDR3, as DNA: TGCGCCAGCAGCTGGAGCGGGGGGGCTGACGAGCAGTACTTC. Its translation: CASSWSGGADEQYF.

In its sample, this clonotype was seen many times. The rearrangement uses TRBV5-6 and TRBJ1-5; tentative D call: TRBD1 (5 bases). Germline-derived CDR1 and CDR2 are SGHDT and YYEEEE. The CDR3 has 15 amino acids. The V and J ends lost 3 bases and 5 bases respectively, with 15 bases between them. CDR3 DNA sequence: TGTGCCAGCAGCTCATCGGGACGGGGCCATCAGCCCCAGCATTTT. Translation: CASSSSGRGHQPQHF.

Ten or more counts support this clonotype. The chain recombines TRBV6-1 with TRBJ1-1; D ambiguous. CDR1 MNHNS and CDR2 SASEGT come from the germline V gene. V dropped 5 bases and J dropped 0 bases, with 16 bases sitting between them. The CDR3 has 16 amino acids. The CDR3 loop reads CASSPRGSSMNTEAFF. The CDR3, as DNA: TGTGCCAGCAGTCCGCGTGGCAGCTCCATGAACACTGAAGCTTTCTTT.

This clonotype was counted only a few times. The rearrangement joins TRBV20-1 to TRBJ2-5; D perhaps matches TRBD1 (6 bases). Trimming pared 4 bases from V and 1 base from J, leaving 10 bases between. The CDR3 is 13 residues long. The germline V gene has CDR1 DFQATT and CDR2 SNEGSKA (reference sequence). The CDR3 coding sequence is TGCAGTGCTACCAGGACAGCCCAAGAGACCCAGTACTTC. It encodes CSATRTAQETQYF.

This clonotype was picked up many times. The CDR3 nucleotides are TGCGCCAGCAGCTTGTCCGGTGAAAAACTGTTTTTT. It specifies CASSLSGEKLFF. The genes are TRBV5-1 and TRBJ1-4; D not certain. V lost 1 base, J lost 7 bases, and 5 bases lay in between. This CDR3 region has 12 residues. Germline assignment: CDR1 SGHRS and CDR2 YFSETQ.

This clonotype was recorded many times. V usage is TRBV6-5 and J usage is TRBJ1-1, with a weak D call TRBD1 (6 bases). Trimming shortened V by 0 bases and J by 3 bases, and 11 bases separated the two germline ends. This CDR3 region has 15 residues. CDR1 and CDR2 (germline): MNHEY, SVGAGI. CDR3 nucleotides: TGTGCCAGCAGTTACTCGGGGGCTGCGGACACTGAAGCTTTCTTT. Its protein product is CASSYSGAADTEAFF.

In this sample, this clonotype turned up a few times. The gene calls are TRBV9 and TRBJ2-1; 13 bases are a match to TRBD2. The CDR3 has 15 residues. The germline V gene has CDR1 SGDLS and CDR2 YYNGEE. V lost 4 bases, J lost 7 bases, and 5 bases stayed unmatched. The CDR3 sequence: CASSPGLAGTNEQFF. CDR3 DNA: TGTGCCAGCAGCCCGGGACTAGCGGGAACTAATGAGCAGTTCTTC.